The next 31 T cell receptor beta chains were all read from a single sample in a study of Graves' ophthalmopathy and Graves' hyperthyroidism. Amplification of the TCR beta CDR3 regions used RNA transcripts (as template). A first-round RT-PCR used HTBI primers, followed by a second-round multiplex PCR. A single record per CDR3 protein comes from TCRdb applying MiXCR to the multiplex PCR reads. The data show 650,000 to 900,000 distinct CDR3 sequences, roughly 41% seen once. Sequencing was performed on peripheral blood. Receptors originate from an adult man with Graves' ophthalmopathy.

This clonotype has a count of ten or more. This chain connects TRBV7-7 to TRBJ1-1; weak D call: TRBD1 (6 bases). V gave up 1 base and J gave up 0 bases, with 24 bases separating them. CDR1 is SSHAT and CDR2 is FNYEAQ in the germline V gene (reference sequence). This CDR3 has 20 residues. This CDR3 is CASSLGRVGWGDNVNTEAFF. The CDR3, as DNA: TGTGCCAGCAGCTTAGGTAGGGTGGGTTGGGGGGACAATGTGAACACTGAAGCTTTCTTT.

In its sample, this clonotype was seen many times. The V and J genes are TRBV7-2 and TRBJ1-1, with no clear D. V shed 5 bases and J shed 5 bases, with 6 bases lying between them. Germline V gives CDR1 SGHTA, CDR2 FQGNSA. There are 11 residues in the CDR3. The CDR3: CASSDKTEAFF. In DNA form, the CDR3 reads TGTGCCAGCAGCGATAAGACTGAAGCTTTCTTT.

The gene calls are TRBV20-1 and TRBJ1-2; 7 nucleotides match TRBD1. Germline V gene sequence: CDR1 DFQATT, CDR2 SNEGSKA (reference sequence). The CDR3 is made up of 13 amino acids. With V trimmed by 3 bases and J by 2 bases, 3 bases remained unmatched. The CDR3 bases are TGCAGTGCTAGTGACAGGGTAAACTATGGCTACACCTTC. This sequence encodes CSASDRVNYGYTF.

This chain joins TRBV2 and TRBJ1-1; perhaps TRBD1 as D (5 bases). V gave up 5 bases and J gave up 1 base, with 14 bases separating them. CDR3 length equals 15 residues. Germline V CDR1 and CDR2: SNHLY, FYNNEI. The DNA of the CDR3 is TGTGCCAGCAGTTTGGACACCCTCCCGAACACTGAAGCTTTCTTT. This translates into CASSLDTLPNTEAFF.

The rearrangement joins TRBV12-3 or TRBV12-4 to TRBJ2-7, with D perhaps being TRBD1 or TRBD2 (5 bases each). Trimming took off 7 bases at V and 6 bases at J, with 22 bases between the two ends. This CDR3 is built from 15 residues. The CDR3 DNA reads as TGTGCCAGCACCACGGGACGCGAGAGGTTACGCGAGCAGTACTTC. Translation gives CASTTGRERLREQYF.

This clonotype was picked up many times. The chain combines TRBV10-3 with TRBJ2-5; perhaps TRBD2 as D (6 bases). CDR3 length: 15 residues. V shed 0 bases and J shed 5 bases, with 13 bases lying between them. Germline lookup yields CDR1 ENHRY and CDR2 SYGVKD. In DNA form, the CDR3 reads TGTGCCATCAGTGAGTCCGGACAACGGGGGGAGACCCAGTACTTC. It translates to CAISESGQRGETQYF.

The chain has TRBV6-2 or TRBV6-3 and TRBJ1-2; 9 bases fit TRBD1. This CDR3 is 16 amino acids long. Germline V gene data show CDR1 as MNHEY and CDR2 as SVGEGT. The V and J ends lost 6 bases and 8 bases, in that order; junction bases with no gene match: 16. CDR3 coding DNA: TGTGCCAGCAGATCACCCTTTCCGGGACAGGGATGGGGCTACACCTTC. This translates into CASRSPFPGQGWGYTF.

This clonotype was detected many times. The chain recombines TRBV7-9 with TRBJ1-3, with TRBD1 matching over 7 bases. CDR3 length: 14 amino acids. Per germline, CDR1 SEHNR and CDR2 FQNEAQ (reference sequence). V shed 4 bases and J 4 bases; nucleotides not matched to a gene: 4. The CDR3 loop reads CASSYPGQGNTIYF. CDR3 in DNA: TGTGCCAGCAGCTATCCGGGACAGGGAAACACCATATATTTT.

The rearrangement uses TRBV10-3 and TRBJ1-5; 8 bases agree with TRBD1. The CDR3 is 15 residues long. Trimming took 8 bases from V and 1 from J; bases not matched to a gene: 7. Germline CDR1 reads ENHRY; CDR2 reads SYGVKD. CDR3 sequence: CAIAKGQGSNQPQHF. CDR3 coding DNA: TGTGCCATCGCAAAAGGACAGGGAAGCAATCAGCCCCAGCATTTT.

The chain carries TRBV19 and TRBJ2-1; TRBD2 is a possible D gene (6 bases). Germline-derived CDR1 and CDR2 are LNHDA and SQIVND (reference sequence). V lost 7 bases and J lost 15, with 16 bases in between. CDR3 length: 11 amino acids. Here the CDR3 reads CASTSGRKAFF. The CDR3 DNA reads TGTGCCAGTACCAGCGGGCGCAAAGCGTTCTTC.

This clonotype was seen at least ten times. The chain recombines TRBV29-1 with TRBJ2-5, with D possibly being TRBD1 (5 bases). Germline CDR1 SQVTM, CDR2 ANQGSEA. The CDR3 spans 14 residues. The ends were cut back, 8 bases at V and 3 bases at J, with 19 bases in the middle. CDR3 in amino acids: CSLRRQNTEETQYF. The CDR3 nucleotides read TGCAGCTTACGTCGACAGAACACCGAAGAGACCCAGTACTTC.

A note on this clonotype: Being one base from a much bigger clone, this may be a read error. This chain links TRBV24-1 with TRBJ1-5; 8 bases map to TRBD1. The junction had 12 bases not matched to a gene; V was cut back by 5 bases and J by 16 bases. Germline CDR1 KGHDR, CDR2 SFDVKD. CDR3 length: 13 amino acids. In nucleotides, the CDR3 is TGTGCCACCAGTGGTTTTCGAGGGACAGGCCTACATTTT. Protein product: CATSGFRGTGLHF.

For this clonotype: Just one base apart from a much larger clone, this may be a read error. CDR3 in DNA: TGTGCCAGCAGTGAAGCGGAGGCAGGGGTGGGAGAGCAGTACTTC. Amino acids: CASSEAEAGVGEQYF. The chain recombines TRBV2 with TRBJ2-7, with D maybe TRBD1 (6 bases). The CDR3 runs to 15 residues. Germline V gene data show CDR1 as SNHLY and CDR2 as FYNNEI. Trimming shortened V by 0 bases and J by 7 bases, and 16 bases separated the two germline ends.

The gene calls are TRBV2 and TRBJ2-7, with 10 bases matching TRBD1. The CDR3 loop spans 13 amino acids. Germline lookup yields CDR1 SNHLY and CDR2 FYNNEI. Trimming at V came to 6 bases and at J to 4 bases, leaving 3 bases not matched to a gene. The CDR3 loop reads CASRDRGKYEQYF. The CDR3 nucleotides read TGTGCCAGCAGGGACAGGGGGAAATACGAGCAGTACTTC.

This sequence joins TRBV7-9 and TRBJ1-1; TRBD1 matches at 9 bases. CDR3 size: 16 residues. Germline values: CDR1 SEHNR, CDR2 FQNEAQ (reference sequence). Trimming took 1 base from V and 5 from J; bases not matched to a gene: 8. The chain's CDR3 is CASSLVGHRGRTEAFF. The CDR3 coding sequence is TGTGCCAGCAGCTTAGTAGGCCACAGGGGGCGGACTGAAGCTTTCTTT.

This chain joins TRBV7-8 and TRBJ2-2; maybe TRBD2 (5 bases). CDR3 length: 16 residues. The ends were cut back, 4 bases at V and 1 base at J, with 13 bases in the middle. Per the germline V gene, CDR1 is SGHVS and CDR2 is FQNEAQ. The CDR3 DNA is TGTGCCAGCAGCTCCGCATCGGCGGGGAACACCGGGGAGCTGTTTTTT. Protein: CASSSASAGNTGELFF.

This clonotype was seen a handful of times. The gene calls are TRBV19 and TRBJ2-7; D is perhaps TRBD2 (7 bases). Between the trimmed V and J ends, which lost 6 bases and 2 bases, there was a span of 14 bases. The CDR3 has 14 amino acids. Germline CDR1 reads LNHDA; CDR2 reads SQIVND (reference sequence). The CDR3 coding sequence is TGTGCCAGTAGCAAAGGGGGGGCAGCCTACGAGCAGTACTTC. Translation gives CASSKGGAAYEQYF. The variable domain in full, with the rest retrieved from reference TRBV19 and TRBJ2-7, is DGGITQSPKYLFRKEGQNVTLSCEQNLNHDAMYWYRQDPGQGLRLIYYSQIVNDFQKGDIAEGYSVSREKKESFPLTVTSAQKNPTAFYLCASSKGGAAYEQYFGPGTRLTVT.

This clonotype was seen only a few times. This chain joins TRBV7-9 and TRBJ2-2; D ambiguous. Trimming stripped 7 bases from V and 4 bases from J, with 16 bases between. Germline V gene data show CDR1 as SEHNR and CDR2 as FQNEAQ (reference sequence). CDR3 length: 15 amino acids. The CDR3 sequence: CASTGPPKGTGELFF. In DNA, the CDR3 is TGTGCCAGCACTGGTCCACCGAAGGGCACCGGGGAGCTGTTTTTT.

The table lists this clonotype with a few counts. The chain uses TRBV25-1 and TRBJ1-2, with D uncertain. Per germline, CDR1 MGHDK and CDR2 SYGVNS. The CDR3 contains 14 residues. V lost 6 bases and J lost 2, with 13 bases in between. The CDR3 loop reads CASSRDATNYGYTF. The CDR3 region has the DNA TGTGCCAGCAGCAGAGACGCAACGAACTATGGCTACACCTTC.

V gene TRBV30 combines with J gene TRBJ1-1; D uncertain. This CDR3 has 13 amino acids. V was cut by 3 bases and J by 0 bases, with 8 bases left in between. Germline V gives CDR1 GTSNPN, CDR2 SVGIG (reference sequence). In DNA, the CDR3 is TGTGCCTGGAGCAGGAACGTGAACACTGAAGCTTTCTTT. This translates into CAWSRNVNTEAFF.

The CDR3 DNA follows: TGTGCCAGCCGCCAAGACAGGGCCCTAGGTCAGCCCCAGCATTTT. This translates into CASRQDRALGQPQHF. V usage is TRBV11-2 and J usage is TRBJ1-5; TRBD1 aligns across 7 bases. The germline gives CDR1 SGHAT, CDR2 FQNNGV. Trimming removed 8 bases from V and 6 bases from J; junction bases left unmatched: 13. There are 15 residues in the CDR3.

Comment on this clonotype: A much bigger clone sits one base away, suggesting this may be a read error. V gene TRBV12-3 or TRBV12-4 combines with J gene TRBJ1-2; a weak D match, TRBD1 (6 bases). This CDR3 contains 13 residues. The V and J ends lost 6 bases and 4 bases respectively, with 12 bases between them. CDR3: CASRGGRAYGYTF. The CDR3 nucleotides are TGTGCCAGCAGGGGGGGCAGGGCCTATGGCTACACCTTC.

In its sample, this clonotype was seen many times. CDR3 sequence: CAISEPAGINGNQPQHF. CDR3 nucleotide sequence: TGTGCCATCAGTGAGCCAGCAGGAATCAATGGCAATCAGCCCCAGCATTTT. V is TRBV10-3 and J is TRBJ1-5; D is uncertain. From germline, CDR1 is ENHRY and CDR2 SYGVKD. The CDR3 spans 17 residues. V was shortened by 2 bases and J by 2 bases, with 16 bases between the two germline ends.

This clonotype was seen at least ten times. The gene calls are TRBV19 and TRBJ1-1; D is undetermined. CDR3 length: 15 residues. Deletions cut 3 bases from V and 0 bases from J, with 11 bases between. CDR1 and CDR2 (germline): LNHDA, SQIVND (reference sequence). The CDR3 DNA sequence: TGTGCCAGTAGTATCAACTTCCGGCTGAACACTGAAGCTTTCTTT. As protein: CASSINFRLNTEAFF.

The rearrangement links TRBV25-1 to TRBJ1-6, with 10 bases that match TRBD1. Germline lookup yields CDR1 MGHDK and CDR2 SYGVNS. Losses at the gene ends were 3 bases for V and 8 bases for J; bases not matched to a gene: 4. The CDR3 covers 15 residues. The CDR3 nucleotides read TGTGCCAGCAGTGAGACAGGGGGCGCCTATTCACCCCTCCACTTT. Translated: CASSETGGAYSPLHF.

The CDR3 DNA reads as TGCAGTGCTAGTCGCACCTCAGGGAATATGCGTCAGCCCCAGCATTTT. Encoded protein: CSASRTSGNMRQPQHF. V is TRBV20-1 and J is TRBJ1-5, with D perhaps TRBD1 (5 bases). V lost 3 bases, J lost 6 bases, and 21 bases lay in between. Germline CDR1 and CDR2: DFQATT and SNEGSKA (reference sequence). This CDR3 spans 16 amino acids.

The V and J genes are TRBV15 and TRBJ2-7, with 7 bases fitting TRBD2. The germline CDR1 and CDR2 sequences are LNHNV and YYDKDF (reference sequence). The CDR3 consists of 15 residues. V was pared by 5 bases and J by 3 bases, with 10 bases of the junction left unmatched. The CDR3 protein is CATSADGGTSYEQYF. CDR3 nucleotides: TGTGCCACCAGCGCCGACGGGGGGACGAGCTACGAGCAGTACTTC.

A few counts support this clonotype. The chain is built from TRBV25-1 and TRBJ2-2; possibly TRBD1 for D (6 bases). Trimming took off 5 bases at V and 3 bases at J, with 13 bases between the two ends. The CDR3 spans 15 residues. Germline-derived CDR1 and CDR2 are MGHDK and SYGVNS. The CDR3 bases are TGTGCCAGCAGTACGACAGGTCGTGACACCGGGGAGCTGTTTTTT. Its protein product is CASSTTGRDTGELFF.

The gene calls are TRBV2 and TRBJ1-1; 8 positions agree with TRBD1. V lost 3 bases and J lost 6; bases outside the gene matches: 15. Germline V gives CDR1 SNHLY, CDR2 FYNNEI. The CDR3 consists of 17 residues. CDR3 residues: CASSDDRGRDRQPEAFF. The CDR3 bases are TGTGCCAGCAGTGACGACCGGGGGCGGGACAGGCAACCTGAAGCTTTCTTT.

This chain links TRBV20-1 with TRBJ1-2; D is unclear. Trimming stripped 0 bases from V and 5 bases from J, with 10 bases between. CDR3 length: 13 residues. Germline loops: CDR1 DFQATT, CDR2 SNEGSKA (reference sequence). The CDR3 reads CSARDWGAYGYTF. The CDR3 DNA reads as TGCAGTGCTAGAGATTGGGGTGCTTATGGCTACACCTTC.

The chain recombines TRBV6-2 or TRBV6-3 with TRBJ2-5; D call uncertain. Trimming pared 2 bases from V and 1 base from J, leaving 11 bases between. Germline lookup yields CDR1 MNHEY and CDR2 SVGEGT. The CDR3 is 15 amino acids. CDR3 loop: CASSYERVGQETQYF. The CDR3, as DNA: TGTGCCAGCAGTTACGAAAGGGTTGGCCAAGAGACCCAGTACTTC.